This T cell receptor (beta chain) was captured in a study of blood T cells in healthy people across ages. Study-wide results and caveats: Measured against age, TCR beta diversity per million T cells decreased in a roughly linear manner.

V lost 5 bases to trimming and J lost 1 base, with 8 bases between them. The germline CDR1 and CDR2 sequences are MNHNY and SVGAGI (reference sequence). This CDR3 is 14 amino acids long. Donors ranged from roughly 6 to 95 years old and were healthy Caucasians in Russia. A second about 7 to 11 cycle PCR used barcoded and J-beta primers. Each cDNA molecule received a tag from a template-switch adaptor that had 12 random nucleotides. At least 2.5 million CDR3-containing paired-end reads were obtained per sample. TCRdb processed the 5' RACE reads anew with MiXCR; each CDR3 protein has one entry. Of some 1.5 million distinct CDR3 sequences in the sample, 35% to 45% are singletons; the top ten hold less than 5%. Concerning this clonotype itself: As yet, its antigen is unknown.

The clonotype originates from a woman between 18 and 30 years old in good health. V and J are TRBV6-6 and TRBJ1-4; weak D call: TRBD1 (5 bases). Sequencing used blood. The CDR3 DNA follows: TGTGCCAGCAGTACGACAGTAACTAATGAAAAACTGTTTTTT. It yields the protein CASSTTVTNEKLFF.